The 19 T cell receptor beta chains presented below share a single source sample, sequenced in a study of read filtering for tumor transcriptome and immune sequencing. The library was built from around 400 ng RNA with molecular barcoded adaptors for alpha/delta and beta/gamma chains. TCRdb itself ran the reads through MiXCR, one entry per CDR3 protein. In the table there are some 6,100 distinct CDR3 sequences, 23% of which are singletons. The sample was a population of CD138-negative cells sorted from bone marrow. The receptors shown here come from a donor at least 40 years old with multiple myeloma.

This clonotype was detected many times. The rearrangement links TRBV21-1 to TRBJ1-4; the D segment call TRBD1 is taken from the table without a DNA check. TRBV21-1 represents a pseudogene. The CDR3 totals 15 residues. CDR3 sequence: CASISRQEPNEKLFF. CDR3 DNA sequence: TGTGCCAGCATCTCTAGACAGGAGCCTAATGAAAAACTGTTTTTT.

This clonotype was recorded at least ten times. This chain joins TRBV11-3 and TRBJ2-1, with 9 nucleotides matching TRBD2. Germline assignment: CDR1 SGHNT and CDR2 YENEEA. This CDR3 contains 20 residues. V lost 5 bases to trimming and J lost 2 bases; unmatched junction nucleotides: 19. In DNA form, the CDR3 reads TGTGCCAGCAGCGCTAGACAGGGCCCTAGCGGGATACTGGCCTACAATGAGCAGTTCTTC. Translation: CASSARQGPSGILAYNEQFF.

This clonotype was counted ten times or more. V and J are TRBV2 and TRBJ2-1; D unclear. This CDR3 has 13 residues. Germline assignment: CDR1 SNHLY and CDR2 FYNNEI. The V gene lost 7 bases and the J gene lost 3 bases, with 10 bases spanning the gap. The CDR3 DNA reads TGTGCCAGCACGCAGGATAACTACAATGAGCAGTTCTTC. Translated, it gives CASTQDNYNEQFF.

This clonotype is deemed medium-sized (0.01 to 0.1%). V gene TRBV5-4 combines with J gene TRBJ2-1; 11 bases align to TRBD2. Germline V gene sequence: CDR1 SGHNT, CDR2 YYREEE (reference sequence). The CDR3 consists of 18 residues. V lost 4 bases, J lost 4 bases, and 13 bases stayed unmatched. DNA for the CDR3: TGTGCCAGCAGCGTTAGCGGGAGGGACTTCCATTTTTACAATGAGCAGTTCTTC. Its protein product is CASSVSGRDFHFYNEQFF. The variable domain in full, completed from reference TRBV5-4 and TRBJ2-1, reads ETGVTQSPTHLIKTRGQQVTLRCSSQSGHNTVSWYQQALGQGPQFIFQYYREEENGRGNFPPRFSGLQFPNYSSELNVNALELDDSALYLCASSVSGRDFHFYNEQFFGPGTRLTVL.

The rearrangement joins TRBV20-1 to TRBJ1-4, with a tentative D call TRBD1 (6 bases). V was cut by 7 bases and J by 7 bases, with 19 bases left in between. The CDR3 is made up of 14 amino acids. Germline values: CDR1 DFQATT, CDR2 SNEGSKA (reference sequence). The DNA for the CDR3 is TGCAGTGTTCTGGGGGGGGCCGACGCTGAAAAACTGTTTTTT. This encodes CSVLGGADAEKLFF.

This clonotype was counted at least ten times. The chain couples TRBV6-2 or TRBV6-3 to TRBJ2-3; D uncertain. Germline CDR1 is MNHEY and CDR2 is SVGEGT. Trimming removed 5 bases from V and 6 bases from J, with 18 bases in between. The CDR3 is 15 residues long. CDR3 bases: TGTGCCAGCAGTCCCCCGACCACGTTGGCGGATACGCAGTATTTT. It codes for CASSPPTTLADTQYF.

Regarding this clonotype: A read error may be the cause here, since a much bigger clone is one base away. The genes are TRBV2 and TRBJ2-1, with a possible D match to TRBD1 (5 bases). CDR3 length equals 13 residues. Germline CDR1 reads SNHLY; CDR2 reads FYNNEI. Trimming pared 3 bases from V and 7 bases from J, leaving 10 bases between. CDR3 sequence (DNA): TGTGCCAGCAGTGAGGCAGGGATTAATGAGCAGTTCTTC. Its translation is CASSEAGINEQFF. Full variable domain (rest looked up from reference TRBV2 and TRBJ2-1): EPEVTQTPSHQVTQMGQEVILRCVPISNHLYFYWYRQILGQKVEFLVSFYNNEISEKSEIFDDQFSVERPDGSNFTLKIRSTKLEDSAMYFCASSEAGINEQFFGPGTRLTVL.

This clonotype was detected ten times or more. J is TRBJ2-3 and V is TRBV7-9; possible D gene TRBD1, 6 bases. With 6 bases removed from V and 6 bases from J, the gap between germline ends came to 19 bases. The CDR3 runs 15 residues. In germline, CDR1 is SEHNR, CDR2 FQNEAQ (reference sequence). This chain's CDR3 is CASRPHRVANDTQYF. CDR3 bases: TGTGCCAGCAGGCCTCACAGGGTCGCTAACGATACGCAGTATTTT.

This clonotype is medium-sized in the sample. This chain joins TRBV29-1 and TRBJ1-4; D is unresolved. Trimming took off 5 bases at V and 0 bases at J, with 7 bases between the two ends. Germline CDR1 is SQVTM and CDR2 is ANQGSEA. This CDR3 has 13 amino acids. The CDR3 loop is CSVLGPTNEKLFF. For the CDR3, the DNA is TGCAGCGTTCTGGGCCCAACTAATGAAAAACTGTTTTTT.

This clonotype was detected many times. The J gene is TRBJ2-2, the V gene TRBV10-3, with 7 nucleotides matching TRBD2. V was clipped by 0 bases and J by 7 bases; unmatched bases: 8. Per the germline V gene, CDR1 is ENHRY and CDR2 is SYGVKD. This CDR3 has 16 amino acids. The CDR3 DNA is TGTGCCATCAGTGAGTCGATCGGACTAGAGGTCGGGGAGCTGTTTTTT. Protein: CAISESIGLEVGELFF.

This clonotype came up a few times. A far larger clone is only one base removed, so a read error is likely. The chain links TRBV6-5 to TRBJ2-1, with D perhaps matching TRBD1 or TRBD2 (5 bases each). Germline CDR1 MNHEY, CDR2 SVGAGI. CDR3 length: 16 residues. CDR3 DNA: TGTGCCAGCAGTTCCGGGTGGGGACGGCCCTACAATGAGCAGCTCTTC. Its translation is CASSSGWGRPYNEQLF.

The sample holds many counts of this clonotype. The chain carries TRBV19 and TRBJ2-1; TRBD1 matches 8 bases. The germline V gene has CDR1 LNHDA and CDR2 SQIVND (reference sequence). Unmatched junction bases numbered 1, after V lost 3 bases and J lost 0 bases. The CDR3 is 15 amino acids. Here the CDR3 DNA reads TGTGCCAGTAGTATGGACAGGGCCTCCTACAATGAGCAGTTCTTC. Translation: CASSMDRASYNEQFF.

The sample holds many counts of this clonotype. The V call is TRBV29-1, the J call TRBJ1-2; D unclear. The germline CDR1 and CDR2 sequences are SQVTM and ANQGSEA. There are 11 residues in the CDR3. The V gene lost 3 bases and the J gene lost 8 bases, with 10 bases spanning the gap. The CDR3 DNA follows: TGCAGCGTTGACCAAGCCCGGGGCTACACCTTC. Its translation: CSVDQARGYTF.

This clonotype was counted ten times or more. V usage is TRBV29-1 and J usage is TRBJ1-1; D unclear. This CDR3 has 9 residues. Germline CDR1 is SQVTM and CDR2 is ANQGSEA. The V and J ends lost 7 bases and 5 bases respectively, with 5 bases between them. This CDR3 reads CSGGTEAFF. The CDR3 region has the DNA TGCAGCGGAGGGACTGAAGCTTTCTTT. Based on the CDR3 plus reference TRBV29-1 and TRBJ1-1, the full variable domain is SAVISQKPSRDICQRGTSLTIQCQVDSQVTMMFWYRQQPGQSLTLIATANQGSEATYESGFVIDKFPISRPNLTFSTLTVSNMSPEDSSIYLCSGGTEAFFGQGTRLTVV.

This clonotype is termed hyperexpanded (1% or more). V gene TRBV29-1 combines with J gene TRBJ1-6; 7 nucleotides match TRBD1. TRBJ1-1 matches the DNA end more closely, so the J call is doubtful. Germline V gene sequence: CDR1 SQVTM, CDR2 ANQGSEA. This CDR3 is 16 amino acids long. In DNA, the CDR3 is TGCAGCGCCAAGCCAGGGGGATCCGGGGTGAACACTGAAGCTTTCTTT. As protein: CSAKPGGSGVNTEAFF.

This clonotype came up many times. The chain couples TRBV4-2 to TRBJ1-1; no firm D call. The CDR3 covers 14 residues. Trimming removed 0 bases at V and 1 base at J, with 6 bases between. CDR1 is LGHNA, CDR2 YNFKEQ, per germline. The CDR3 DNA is TGTGCCAGCAGCCAAGACGCGGGGAACACTGAAGCTTTCTTT. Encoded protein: CASSQDAGNTEAFF.

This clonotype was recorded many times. CDR3 sequence: CASGTGRETQYF. CDR3 bases: TGTGCCAGCGGGACAGGGCGGGAGACCCAGTACTTC. V and J are TRBV7-9 and TRBJ2-5, with TRBD1 matching 9 bases. Germline V gene lookup returns CDR1 SEHNR and CDR2 FQNEAQ (reference sequence). V was pared by 8 bases and J by 5 bases, with 3 bases of the junction left unmatched. The CDR3 has 12 amino acids.

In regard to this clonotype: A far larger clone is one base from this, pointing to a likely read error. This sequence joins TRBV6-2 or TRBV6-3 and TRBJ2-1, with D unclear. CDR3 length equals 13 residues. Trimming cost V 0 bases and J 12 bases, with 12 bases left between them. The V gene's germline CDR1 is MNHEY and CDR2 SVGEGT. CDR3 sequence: CASSYSQRDVQFF. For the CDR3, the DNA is TGTGCCAGCAGTTACTCCCAGCGAGATGTGCAGTTCTTC.

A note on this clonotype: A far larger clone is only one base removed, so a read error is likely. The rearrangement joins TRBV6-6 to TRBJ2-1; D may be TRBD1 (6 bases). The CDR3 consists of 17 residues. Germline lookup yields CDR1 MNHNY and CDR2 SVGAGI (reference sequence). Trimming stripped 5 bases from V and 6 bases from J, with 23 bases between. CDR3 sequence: CASSAWFGTRYGNEQFF. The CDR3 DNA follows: TGTGCCAGCAGTGCCTGGTTCGGGACAAGGTACGGCAATGAGCAGTTCTTC.